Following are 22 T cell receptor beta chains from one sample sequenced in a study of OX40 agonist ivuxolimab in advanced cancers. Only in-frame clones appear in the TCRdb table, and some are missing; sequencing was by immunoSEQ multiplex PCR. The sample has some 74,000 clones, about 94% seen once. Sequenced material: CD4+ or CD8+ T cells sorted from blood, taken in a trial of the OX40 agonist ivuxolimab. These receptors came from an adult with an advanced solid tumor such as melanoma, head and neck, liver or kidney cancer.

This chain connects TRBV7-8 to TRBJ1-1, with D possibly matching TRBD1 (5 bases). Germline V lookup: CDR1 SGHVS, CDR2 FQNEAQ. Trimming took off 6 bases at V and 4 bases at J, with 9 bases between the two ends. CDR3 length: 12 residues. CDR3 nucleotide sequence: TGTGCCAGCAGGGGGCTGACCACTGAAGCTTTCTTT. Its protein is CASRGLTTEAFF.

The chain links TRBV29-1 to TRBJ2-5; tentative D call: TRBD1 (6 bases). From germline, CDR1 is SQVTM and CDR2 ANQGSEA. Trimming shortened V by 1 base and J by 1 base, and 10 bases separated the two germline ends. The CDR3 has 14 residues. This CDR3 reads CSVEGRGPQETQYF. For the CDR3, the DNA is TGCAGCGTTGAAGGCAGGGGCCCCCAAGAGACCCAGTACTTC.

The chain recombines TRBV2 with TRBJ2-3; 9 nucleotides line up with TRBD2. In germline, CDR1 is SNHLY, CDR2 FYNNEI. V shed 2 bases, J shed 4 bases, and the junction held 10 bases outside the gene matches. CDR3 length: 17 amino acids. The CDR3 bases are TGTGCCAGCAGTGAATTGGCTAGCGGGGAGGGGGCAGATACGCAGTATTTT. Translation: CASSELASGEGADTQYF.

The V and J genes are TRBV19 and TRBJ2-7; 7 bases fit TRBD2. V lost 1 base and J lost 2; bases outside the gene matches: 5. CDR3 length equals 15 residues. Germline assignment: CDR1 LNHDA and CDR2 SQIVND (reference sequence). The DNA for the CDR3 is TGTGCCAGTAGTATAGGGTCTAGCGGAGCCTACGAGCAGTACTTC. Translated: CASSIGSSGAYEQYF.

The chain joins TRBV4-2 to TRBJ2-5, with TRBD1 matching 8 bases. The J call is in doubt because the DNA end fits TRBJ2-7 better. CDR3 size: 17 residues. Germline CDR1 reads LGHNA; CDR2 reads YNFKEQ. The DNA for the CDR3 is TGTGCCAGCAGCCAAGAGATCCGACAGGGGAACCCCTACGAGCAGTACTTC. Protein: CASSQEIRQGNPYEQYF.

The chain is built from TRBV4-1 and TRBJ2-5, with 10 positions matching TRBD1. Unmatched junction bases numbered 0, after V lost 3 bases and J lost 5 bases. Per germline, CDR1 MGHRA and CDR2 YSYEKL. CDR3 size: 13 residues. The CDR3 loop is CASSQDRGETQYF. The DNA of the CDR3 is TGCGCCAGCAGCCAGGACAGGGGGGAGACCCAGTACTTC.

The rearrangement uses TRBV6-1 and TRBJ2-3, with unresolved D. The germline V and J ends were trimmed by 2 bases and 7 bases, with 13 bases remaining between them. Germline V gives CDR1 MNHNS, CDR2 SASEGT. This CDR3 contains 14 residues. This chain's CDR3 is CASSETDGIHTQYF. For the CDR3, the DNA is TGTGCCAGCAGTGAAACGGACGGCATCCATACGCAGTATTTT.

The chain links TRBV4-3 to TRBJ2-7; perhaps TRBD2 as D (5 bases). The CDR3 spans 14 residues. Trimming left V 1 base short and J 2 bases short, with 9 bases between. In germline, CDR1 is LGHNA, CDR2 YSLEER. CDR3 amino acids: CASSQGTGTYEQYF. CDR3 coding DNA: TGCGCCAGCAGCCAAGGGACGGGAACCTACGAGCAGTACTTC.

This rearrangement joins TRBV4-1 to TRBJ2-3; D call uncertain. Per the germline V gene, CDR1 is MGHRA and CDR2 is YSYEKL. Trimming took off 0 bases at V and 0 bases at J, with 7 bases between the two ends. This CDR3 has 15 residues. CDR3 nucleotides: TGCGCCAGCAGCCAAGAAAGCAGTAGCACAGATACGCAGTATTTT. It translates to CASSQESSSTDTQYF.

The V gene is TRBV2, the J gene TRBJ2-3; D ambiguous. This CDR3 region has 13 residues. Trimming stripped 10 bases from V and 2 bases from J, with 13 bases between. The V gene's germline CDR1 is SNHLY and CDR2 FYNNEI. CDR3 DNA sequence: TGTGCCACCTCACGCCCGCTCACAGATACGCAGTATTTT. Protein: CATSRPLTDTQYF. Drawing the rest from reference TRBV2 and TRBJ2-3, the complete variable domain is EPEVTQTPSHQVTQMGQEVILRCVPISNHLYFYWYRQILGQKVEFLVSFYNNEISEKSEIFDDQFSVERPDGSNFTLKIRSTKLEDSAMYFCATSRPLTDTQYFGPGTRLTVL.

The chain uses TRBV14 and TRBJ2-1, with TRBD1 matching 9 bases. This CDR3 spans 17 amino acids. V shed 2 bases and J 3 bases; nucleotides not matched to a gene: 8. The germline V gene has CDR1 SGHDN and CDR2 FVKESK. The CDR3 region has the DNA TGTGCCAGCAGCCAACGACAGGGGGAAGGTTACTACAATGAGCAGTTCTTC. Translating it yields CASSQRQGEGYYNEQFF.

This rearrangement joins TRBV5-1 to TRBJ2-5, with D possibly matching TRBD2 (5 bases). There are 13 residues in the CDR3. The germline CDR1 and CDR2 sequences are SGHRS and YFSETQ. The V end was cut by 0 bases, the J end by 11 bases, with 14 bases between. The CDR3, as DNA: TGCGCCAGCAGCTTGGAACGGGAAATAGAGCAGTACTTC. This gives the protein CASSLEREIEQYF.

Here the CDR3 reads CASSYIGGLYEQYF. As DNA, the CDR3 is TGTGCCAGCAGTTACATCGGGGGGCTCTACGAGCAGTACTTC. V usage is TRBV6-5 and J usage is TRBJ2-7; the D gene is possibly TRBD2 (7 bases). This CDR3 spans 14 amino acids. Germline V gene sequence: CDR1 MNHEY, CDR2 SVGAGI. Trimming took off 2 bases at V and 3 bases at J, with 11 bases between the two ends.

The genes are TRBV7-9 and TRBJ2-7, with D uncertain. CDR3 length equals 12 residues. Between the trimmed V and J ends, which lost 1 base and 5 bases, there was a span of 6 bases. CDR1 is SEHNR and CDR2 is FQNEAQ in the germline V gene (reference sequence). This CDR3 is CASSLVKDEQYF. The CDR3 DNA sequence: TGTGCCAGCAGCTTAGTTAAAGACGAGCAGTACTTC.

The CDR3 region is CASSQTGPAGTANEQFF. The CDR3 DNA sequence: TGCGCCAGCAGCCAAACAGGTCCAGCGGGAACAGCCAATGAGCAGTTCTTC. V is TRBV4-1 and J is TRBJ2-1; 7 nucleotides match TRBD2. After removal of 2 bases from V and 6 bases from J, the junction contained 13 bases not matched to a gene. The CDR3 covers 17 residues. Looked up from germline, CDR1 is MGHRA and CDR2 is YSYEKL.

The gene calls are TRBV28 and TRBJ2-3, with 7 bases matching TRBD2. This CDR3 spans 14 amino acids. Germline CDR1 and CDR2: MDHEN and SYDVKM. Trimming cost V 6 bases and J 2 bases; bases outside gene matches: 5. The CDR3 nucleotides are TGTGCCAGCAGCCCCCGGGACTACACAGATACGCAGTATTTT. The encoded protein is CASSPRDYTDTQYF. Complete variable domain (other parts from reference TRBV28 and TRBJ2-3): DVKVTQSSRYLVKRTGEKVFLECVQDMDHENMFWYRQDPGLGLRLIYFSYDVKMKEKGDIPEGYSVSREKKERFSLILESASTNQTSMYLCASSPRDYTDTQYFGPGTRLTVL.

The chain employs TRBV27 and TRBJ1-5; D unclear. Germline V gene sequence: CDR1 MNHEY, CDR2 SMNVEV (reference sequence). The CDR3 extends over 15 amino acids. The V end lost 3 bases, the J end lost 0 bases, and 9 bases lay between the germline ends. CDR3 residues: CASSLIANSNQPQHF. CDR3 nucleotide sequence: TGTGCCAGCAGTTTGATAGCAAATAGCAATCAGCCCCAGCATTTT.

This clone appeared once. CDR3 loop: CASSQDGTASYNEQFF. Here the CDR3 DNA reads TGCGCCAGCAGCCAAGATGGGACGGCCTCCTACAATGAGCAGTTCTTC. This chain uses TRBV4-1 with TRBJ2-1; the D gene could be TRBD1 or TRBD2 (5 bases each). Germline V gives CDR1 MGHRA, CDR2 YSYEKL. The CDR3 is 16 residues long. Trimming pared 0 bases from V and 0 bases from J, leaving 9 bases between.

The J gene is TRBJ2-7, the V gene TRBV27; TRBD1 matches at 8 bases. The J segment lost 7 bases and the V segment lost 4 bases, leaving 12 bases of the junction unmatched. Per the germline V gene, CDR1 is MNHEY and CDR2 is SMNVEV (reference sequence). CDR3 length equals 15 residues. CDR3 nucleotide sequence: TGTGCCAGCAGTTCTTCCGGGACAGGACTACGGGAGCAGTACTTC. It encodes CASSSSGTGLREQYF.

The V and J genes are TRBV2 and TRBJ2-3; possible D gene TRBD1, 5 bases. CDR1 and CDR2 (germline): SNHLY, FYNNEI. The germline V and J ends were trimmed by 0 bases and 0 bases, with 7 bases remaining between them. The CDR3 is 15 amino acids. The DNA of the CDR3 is TGTGCCAGCAGTGAAGCAGGGGTCAGCACAGATACGCAGTATTTT. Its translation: CASSEAGVSTDTQYF.

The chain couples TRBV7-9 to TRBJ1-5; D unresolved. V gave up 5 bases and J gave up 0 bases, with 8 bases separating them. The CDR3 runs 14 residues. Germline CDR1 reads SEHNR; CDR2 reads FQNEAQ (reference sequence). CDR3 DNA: TGTGCCAGCAGCCGAGACTCTAGCAATCAGCCCCAGCATTTT. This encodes CASSRDSSNQPQHF.

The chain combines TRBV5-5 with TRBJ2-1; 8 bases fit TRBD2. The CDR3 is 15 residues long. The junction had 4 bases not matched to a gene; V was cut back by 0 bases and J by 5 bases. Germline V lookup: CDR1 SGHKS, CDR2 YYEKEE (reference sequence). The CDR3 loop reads CASSLAIAGNNEQFF. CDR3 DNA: TGTGCCAGCAGCTTGGCGATAGCGGGAAACAATGAGCAGTTCTTC.